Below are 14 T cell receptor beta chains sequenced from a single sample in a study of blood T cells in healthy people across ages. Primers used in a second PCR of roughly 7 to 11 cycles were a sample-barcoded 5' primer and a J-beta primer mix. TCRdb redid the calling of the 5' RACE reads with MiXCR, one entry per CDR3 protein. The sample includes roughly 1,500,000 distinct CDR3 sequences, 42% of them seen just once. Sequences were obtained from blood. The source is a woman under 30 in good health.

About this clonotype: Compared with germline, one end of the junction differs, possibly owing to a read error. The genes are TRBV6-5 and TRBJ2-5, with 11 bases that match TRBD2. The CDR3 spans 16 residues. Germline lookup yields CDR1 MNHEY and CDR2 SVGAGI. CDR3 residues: CASSYSTSGNQEAQYF. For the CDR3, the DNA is TGTGCCAGCAGTTACTCGACTAGCGGGAACCAAGAGGCCCAGTACTTC.

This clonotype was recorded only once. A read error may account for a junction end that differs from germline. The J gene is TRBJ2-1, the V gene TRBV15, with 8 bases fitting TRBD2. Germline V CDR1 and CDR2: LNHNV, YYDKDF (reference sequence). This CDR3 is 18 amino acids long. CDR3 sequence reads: CATGRRSLAGSSYNEQFF. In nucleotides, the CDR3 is TGTGCCACCGGCAGAAGGAGCCTAGCGGGTAGCTCCTACAATGAGCAGTTCTTC.

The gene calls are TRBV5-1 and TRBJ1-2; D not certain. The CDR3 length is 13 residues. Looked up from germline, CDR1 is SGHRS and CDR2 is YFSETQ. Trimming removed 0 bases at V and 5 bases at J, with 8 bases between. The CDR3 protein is CASSLDGEYGYTF. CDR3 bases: TGCGCCAGCAGCTTGGACGGCGAGTATGGCTACACCTTC. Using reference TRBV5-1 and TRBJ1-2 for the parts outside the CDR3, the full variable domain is KAGVTQTPRYLIKTRGQQVTLSCSPISGHRSVSWYQQTPGQGLQFLFEYFSETQRNKGNFPGRFSGRQFSNSRSEMNVSTLELGDSALYLCASSLDGEYGYTFGSGTRLTVV.

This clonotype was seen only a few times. For the CDR3, the DNA is TGTGCCAGCAGCTTAAGGGGGAAACTGACCTACAATGAGCAGTTCTTC. It specifies CASSLRGKLTYNEQFF. The rearrangement joins TRBV13 to TRBJ2-1, with D perhaps matching TRBD1 (6 bases). V lost 2 bases and J lost 2, with 13 bases in between. Germline CDR1 and CDR2: PRHDT and FYEKMQ (reference sequence). This CDR3 contains 16 residues.

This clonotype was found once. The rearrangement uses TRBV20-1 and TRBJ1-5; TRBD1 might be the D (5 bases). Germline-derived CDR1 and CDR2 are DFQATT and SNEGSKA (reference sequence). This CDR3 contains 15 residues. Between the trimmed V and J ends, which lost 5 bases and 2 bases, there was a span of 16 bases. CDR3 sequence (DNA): TGCAGTGCTGGGCTGGGGGGTAGCGGCAATCAGCCCCAGCATTTT. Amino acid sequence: CSAGLGGSGNQPQHF.

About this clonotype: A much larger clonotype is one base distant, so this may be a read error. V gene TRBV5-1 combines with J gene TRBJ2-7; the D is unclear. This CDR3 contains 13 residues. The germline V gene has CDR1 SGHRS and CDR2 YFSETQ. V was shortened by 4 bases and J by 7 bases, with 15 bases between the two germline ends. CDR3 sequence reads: CASSPTNENEQYF. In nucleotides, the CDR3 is TGCGCCAGCAGCCCAACAAACGAGAATGAGCAGTACTTC.

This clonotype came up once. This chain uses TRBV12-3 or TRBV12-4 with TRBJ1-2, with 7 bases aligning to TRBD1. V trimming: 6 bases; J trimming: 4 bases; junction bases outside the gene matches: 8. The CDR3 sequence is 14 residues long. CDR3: CASRAGGWTYGYTF. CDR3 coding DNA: TGTGCCAGCAGGGCAGGGGGGTGGACCTATGGCTACACCTTC.

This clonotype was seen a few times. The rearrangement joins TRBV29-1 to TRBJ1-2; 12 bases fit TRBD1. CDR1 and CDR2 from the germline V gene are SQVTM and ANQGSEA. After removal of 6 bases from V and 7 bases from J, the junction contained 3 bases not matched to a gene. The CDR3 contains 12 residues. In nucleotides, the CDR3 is TGCAGCGTCCGGGACAGGGGGCTTGGCTACACCTTC. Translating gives CSVRDRGLGYTF.

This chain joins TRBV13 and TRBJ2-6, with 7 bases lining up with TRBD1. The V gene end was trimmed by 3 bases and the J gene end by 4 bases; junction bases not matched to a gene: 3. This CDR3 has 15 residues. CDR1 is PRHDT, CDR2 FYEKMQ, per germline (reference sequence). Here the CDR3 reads CASSFSGQGANVLTF. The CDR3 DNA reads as TGTGCCAGCAGCTTCTCGGGACAGGGGGCCAACGTCCTGACTTTC.

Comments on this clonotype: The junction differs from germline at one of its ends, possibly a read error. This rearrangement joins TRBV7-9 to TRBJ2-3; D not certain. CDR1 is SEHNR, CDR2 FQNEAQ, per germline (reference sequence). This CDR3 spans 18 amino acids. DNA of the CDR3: TGTGCCAGTAGCTTTCCACCCAGCTTAGCAACGGGCATAGATACGCAGTATTTT. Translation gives CASSFPPSLATGIDTQYF. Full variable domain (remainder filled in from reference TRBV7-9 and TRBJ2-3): DTGVSQNPRHKITKRGQNVTFRCDPISEHNRLYWYRQTLGQGPEFLTYFQNEAQLEKSRLLSDRFSAERPKGSFSTLEIQRTEQGDSAMYLCASSFPPSLATGIDTQYFGPGTRLTVL.

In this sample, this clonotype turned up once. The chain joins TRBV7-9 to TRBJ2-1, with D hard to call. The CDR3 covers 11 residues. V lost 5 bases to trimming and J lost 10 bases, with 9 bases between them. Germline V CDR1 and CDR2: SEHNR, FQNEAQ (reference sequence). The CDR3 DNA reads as TGTGCCAGCAGCCGGTCCGAGGAGCAGTTCTTC. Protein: CASSRSEEQFF.

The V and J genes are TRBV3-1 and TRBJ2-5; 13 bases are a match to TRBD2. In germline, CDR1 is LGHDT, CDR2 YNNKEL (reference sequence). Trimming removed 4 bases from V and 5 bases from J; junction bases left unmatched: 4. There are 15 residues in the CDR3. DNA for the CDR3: TGTGCCAGCAGCCCCGGACTAGCGGGAGCGGAGACCCAGTACTTC. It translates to CASSPGLAGAETQYF.

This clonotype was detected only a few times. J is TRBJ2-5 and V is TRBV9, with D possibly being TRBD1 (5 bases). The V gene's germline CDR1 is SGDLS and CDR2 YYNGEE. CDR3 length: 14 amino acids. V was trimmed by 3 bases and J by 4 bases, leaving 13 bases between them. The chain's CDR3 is CASSDRLISETQYF. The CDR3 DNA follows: TGTGCCAGCAGCGACAGGTTGATCTCAGAGACCCAGTACTTC.

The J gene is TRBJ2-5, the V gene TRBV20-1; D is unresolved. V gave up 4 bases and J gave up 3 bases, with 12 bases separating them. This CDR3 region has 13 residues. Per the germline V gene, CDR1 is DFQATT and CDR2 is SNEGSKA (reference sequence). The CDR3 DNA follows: TGCAGTGCTACCTCCCCTTTGAAAGAGACCCAGTACTTC. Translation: CSATSPLKETQYF.